The rows below give T cell receptor beta chains drawn from one sample of a study of Ad26.COV2.S vaccination and SARS-CoV-2 variants. Data came from immunoSEQ multiplex PCR; TCRdb stores just in-frame clones and leaves some out. The sample carries some 290,000 clones, about 86% recorded once. The starting material was peripheral blood, obtained in a trial of Ad26.COV2.S vaccine versus placebo. These TCRs come from a person aged 18-60 years who received the Ad26.COV2.S COVID-19 vaccine or a placebo. The CDR3 runs from the conserved cysteine through the conserved F or W. The D gene is left open where the match is weak. Clone size is shown for a subset of rows, as once, few, many or a class of expanded clone.

J gene | clone size | D gene | V gene | CDR3 DNA | CDR3 protein
TRBJ1-2 | - | - | TRBV29-1 | TGCAGCGTTGCCCCGGGGAACTATGGCTACACCTTC | CSVAPGNYGYTF
TRBJ1-2 | - | - | TRBV3-1/TRBV3-2 | TGTGCCAGCAGCTCTAGAATCAACTATGGCTACACCTTC | CASSSRINYGYTF
TRBJ2-7 | few | - | TRBV6-6 | TGTGCCAGCAGTCCGCAGTACGAGCAGTACTTC | CASSPQYEQYF
TRBJ1-2 | - | TRBD1 | TRBV5-4 | TGTGCCAGCAGCCCCCCCATGACAGGGAACTATGGCTACACCTTC | CASSPPMTGNYGYTF
TRBJ1-5 | - | TRBD1 | TRBV18 | TGTGCCAGCTCACCAGGACAGGATCAGCCCCAGCATTTT | CASSPGQDQPQHF
TRBJ2-5 | - | - | TRBV3-1/TRBV3-2 | TGTGCCAGCAGCGTGAGGGAGCCTCGAAGGGAGACCCAGTACTTC | CASSVREPRRETQYF
TRBJ1-1 | - | - | TRBV6-5 | TGTGCCAGCAGTTACCTAGGGGAAACTGAAGCTTTCTTT | CASSYLGETEAFF
TRBJ1-5 | - | - | TRBV10-3 | TGTGCCATCAGGGTTGACAAAGATCAGCCCCAGCATTTT | CAIRVDKDQPQHF
TRBJ2-1 | - | - | TRBV7-6 | TGTGCCAGCAGCCTCGACGCGGCGGGGGCTTACAATGAGCAGTTCTTC | CASSLDAAGAYNEQFF
TRBJ2-1 | - | - | TRBV20-1 | TGCAGTGCTAGTAGAGGAGGCGAGCAGTTCTTC | CSASRGGEQFF
TRBJ2-1 | - | - | TRBV5-6 | TGTGCCAGCAGCTTGTCCGCAGGGGAGGGAGGAATCGGTGAGCAGTTCTTC | CASSLSAGEGGIGEQFF
TRBJ1-3 | - | - | TRBV19 | TGTGCCAGTAGTACCCGACGGAACTCTGGAAACACCATATATTTT | CASSTRRNSGNTIYF
TRBJ1-1 | - | - | TRBV25-1 | TGTGCCAGCAGTGACTGGGACACCTACACTGAAGCTTTCTTT | CASSDWDTYTEAFF
TRBJ2-7 | - | - | TRBV3-1/TRBV3-2 | TGTGCCAGCAGTCCTACAGGTGACGAGCAGTACTTC | CASSPTGDEQYF
TRBJ2-7 | - | TRBD1 | TRBV7-8 | TGTGCCAGCAACCCAGGACAGGGGGTTATCTACGAGCAGTACTTC | CASNPGQGVIYEQYF
TRBJ2-1 | once | TRBD2 | TRBV18 | TGTGCCAGCTCACCTGCTAGCGGGTATTCGAGCTCCTACAATGAGCAGTTCTTC | CASSPASGYSSSYNEQFF
TRBJ2-5 | - | - | TRBV7-2 | TGTGCCAGCAGCTTCTATTCAAGGATGATAGAGACCCAGTACTTC | CASSFYSRMIETQYF
TRBJ1-2 | - | - | TRBV6-5 | TGTGCCAGCAGTTACTCGACTCCGGACGCAAACTATGGCTACACCTTC | CASSYSTPDANYGYTF
TRBJ2-4 | - | - | TRBV14 | TGTGCCAGCAGCCAAGGCGGTGACATTCAGTACTTC | CASSQGGDIQYF
TRBJ2-1 | - | TRBD1 | TRBV6-5 | TGTGCCACCACCAGGGACAGGGGTTACAATGAGCAGTTCTTC | CATTRDRGYNEQFF
TRBJ1-1 | once | TRBD1 | TRBV11-3 | TGTGCCAGCAGCCGCGGACAGGGTGGTTCCACTGAAGCTTTCTTT | CASSRGQGGSTEAFF
TRBJ1-2 | - | - | TRBV3-1/TRBV3-2 | TGTGCCAGCAGCCAAAGGGTAGCTAACTATGGCTACACCTTC | CASSQRVANYGYTF
TRBJ1-1 | - | - | TRBV7-6 | TGTGCCAGCAGCTCCCTTGGCCAGGCCAACACTGAAGCTTTCTTT | CASSSLGQANTEAFF
TRBJ1-2 | - | - | TRBV5-1 | TGCGCCAGCAGACAGGGTGGAAACTATGGCTACACCTTC | CASRQGGNYGYTF
TRBJ2-2 | - | TRBD2 | TRBV5-4 | TGTGCCAGCAGCTTGGCCGTCGGGGGGGGCGAGCTGTTTTTT | CASSLAVGGGELFF
TRBJ1-3 | - | - | TRBV3-1/TRBV3-2 | TGTGCCAGCAGCCTACTGGAGGGAAACACCATATATTTT | CASSLLEGNTIYF
TRBJ1-6 | - | - | TRBV10-3 | TGTGCCATCAGTGAGTCGGCCAGGCTGGACTCAAATTCACCCCTCCACTTT | CAISESARLDSNSPLHF
TRBJ1-2 | once | - | TRBV7-2 | TGTGCCAGCAGCTTAAGAGACCCGGGGGCCTATGGCTACACCTTC | CASSLRDPGAYGYTF
TRBJ1-2 | - | - | TRBV27 | TGTGCCAGCAGTTCAAGAGGTGGAGGGAGAAACTATGGCTACACCTTC | CASSSRGGGRNYGYTF
TRBJ1-6 | few | - | TRBV7-2 | TGTGCCAGCAGCTTGACTAATTCACCCCTCCACTTT | CASSLTNSPLHF
TRBJ1-5 | once | - | TRBV19 | TGTGCCAGTAGATACAACGGGGGTAGCAATCAGCCCCAGCATTTT | CASRYNGGSNQPQHF
TRBJ2-5 | - | TRBD2 | TRBV11-2 | TGTGCCAGCAGCTTATTTGGGACTAGCGGGGGGGGTGTGGAGACCCAGTACTTC | CASSLFGTSGGGVETQYF
TRBJ2-3 | - | TRBD2 | TRBV19 | TGTGCCAGTAGTATAGCGGGACTACGAGATACGCAGTATTTT | CASSIAGLRDTQYF
TRBJ2-1 | - | - | TRBV29-1 | TGCAGCGTTGCGGGGGACCCCGTAAATGAGCAGTTCTTC | CSVAGDPVNEQFF
TRBJ2-3 | - | TRBD2 | TRBV7-2 | TGTGCCAGCAGCTTAGACGCGGGGGGGGTTACGCAGTATTTT | CASSLDAGGVTQYF
TRBJ1-2 | - | TRBD1 | TRBV19 | TGTGCCAGTAGTTCCCCGACAGGGGGCAAGCGTGGCTACACCTTC | CASSSPTGGKRGYTF
TRBJ1-5 | - | - | TRBV12-3/TRBV12-4 | TGTGCCAGCAGCCACGGGACCTATCAGCCCCAGCATTTT | CASSHGTYQPQHF
TRBJ2-7 | - | - | TRBV19 | TGTGCCAGTAGTACCATGCGAGGGCGAGGGACCTACGAGCAGTACTTC | CASSTMRGRGTYEQYF
TRBJ1-2 | - | TRBD1 | TRBV5-1 | TGCGCCAGCAGCTTGGGACAGGGGGCGGAGACCTTC | CASSLGQGAETF
TRBJ2-7 | - | TRBD2 | TRBV6-5 | TGTGCCAGCAGCCGAACTCGGGGGGTCTACGAGCAGTACTTC | CASSRTRGVYEQYF
TRBJ1-4 | - | TRBD1 | TRBV3-1/TRBV3-2 | TGTGCCAGGGGACCCGGGACAGGGAGCGAAAAACTGTTTTTT | CARGPGTGSEKLFF
TRBJ2-5 | - | TRBD2 | TRBV19 | TGTGCCAGTAGTCCAGGACTAGCGGGGGGGCCTGGGGAGACCCAGTACTTC | CASSPGLAGGPGETQYF
TRBJ2-5 | - | - | TRBV19 | TGTGCCAGTAGCCCAAGGTTTCAGGAGACCCAGTACTTC | CASSPRFQETQYF
TRBJ1-2 | - | TRBD1 | TRBV28 | TGTGCCAGCAGTTACGGACAGGATTATGGCTACACCTTC | CASSYGQDYGYTF
TRBJ1-2 | - | - | TRBV18 | TGTGCCAGCTCACCGACAGAAGGAAATGGCTACACCTTC | CASSPTEGNGYTF
TRBJ1-1 | - | - | TRBV6-2/TRBV6-3 | TGTGCCAGCAGTTACCCTGGTTGGGGGATGAACACTGAAGCTTTCTTT | CASSYPGWGMNTEAFF
TRBJ1-2 | once | TRBD1 | TRBV7-2 | TGTGCCAGCAGCTCCGGGACAGGTGACTATGGCTACACCTTC | CASSSGTGDYGYTF
TRBJ2-5 | - | TRBD1 | TRBV3-1/TRBV3-2 | TGTGCCAGCAGCTCTACTACAGGGGGCTCGTACCAAGAGACCCAGTACTTC | CASSSTTGGSYQETQYF
TRBJ1-1 | - | - | TRBV7-8 | TGTGCCAGCAGCAGACGACCCTGGGGAGACACTGAAGCTTTCTTT | CASSRRPWGDTEAFF
TRBJ1-2 | - | - | TRBV10-2 | TGCGCCAGCAGTGAACAGGATCCTAACTATGGCTACACCTTC | CASSEQDPNYGYTF
TRBJ1-6 | - | TRBD1 | TRBV19 | TGTGCCAGTAGTACGGACAGGACCCTCCACTTT | CASSTDRTLHF
TRBJ1-2 | - | - | TRBV6-6 | TGTGCCAGCAGTACGACAGACTATGGCTACACCTTC | CASSTTDYGYTF
TRBJ2-7 | - | - | TRBV11-1 | TGTGCCAGCAGCTTAAATACCGTTTCCTACGAGCAGTACTTC | CASSLNTVSYEQYF